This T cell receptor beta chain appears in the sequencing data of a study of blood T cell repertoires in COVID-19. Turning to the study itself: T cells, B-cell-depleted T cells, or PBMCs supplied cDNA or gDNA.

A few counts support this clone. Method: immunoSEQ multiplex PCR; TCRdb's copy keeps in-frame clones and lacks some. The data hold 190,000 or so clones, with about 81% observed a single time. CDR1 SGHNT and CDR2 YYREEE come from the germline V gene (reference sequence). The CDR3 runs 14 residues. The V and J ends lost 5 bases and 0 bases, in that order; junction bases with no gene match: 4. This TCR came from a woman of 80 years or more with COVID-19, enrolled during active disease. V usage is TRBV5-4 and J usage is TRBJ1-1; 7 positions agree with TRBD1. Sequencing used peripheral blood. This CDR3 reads CASSITGVNTEAFF. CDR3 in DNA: TGTGCCAGCAGTATTACAGGGGTGAACACTGAAGCTTTCTTT.